These 30 T cell receptor beta chains share one sample of origin, sequenced in a study of beta chain features in type 1 diabetes. Since all of the isolated RNA was reverse transcribed, expressed TCRB transcripts were what got sequenced. TCRdb keeps only in-frame clones here, not all; method: immunoSEQ multiplex PCR. The sample shows roughly 300,000 clones, 7% to 9% of them seen only once. The specimen sequenced was central memory CD4+ T cells from blood. Receptors originate from a young woman in good health.

The V and J genes are TRBV9 and TRBJ1-1; perhaps TRBD1 as D (5 bases). There are 17 residues in the CDR3. V gave up 3 bases and J gave up 1 base, with 19 bases separating them. Germline V gene lookup returns CDR1 SGDLS and CDR2 YYNGEE. CDR3 sequence reads: CASSAHIGRTGNTEAFF. The DNA of the CDR3 is TGTGCCAGCAGCGCACATATCGGACGCACAGGGAACACTGAAGCTTTCTTT. Variable domain in full (rest from reference TRBV9 and TRBJ1-1): DSGVTQTPKHLITATGQRVTLRCSPRSGDLSVYWYQQSLDQGLQFLIQYYNGEERAKGNILERFSAQQFPDLHSELNLSSLELGDSALYFCASSAHIGRTGNTEAFFGQGTRLTVV.

V and J are TRBV27 and TRBJ2-7; possibly TRBD1 for D (5 bases). V was trimmed by 4 bases and J by 1 base, leaving 14 bases between them. The CDR3 totals 15 residues. CDR1 is MNHEY and CDR2 is SMNVEV in the germline V gene (reference sequence). Here the CDR3 DNA reads TGTGCCAGCAGTTCCCGGACAAGGGGTTCCTACGAGCAGTACTTC. It codes for CASSSRTRGSYEQYF.

This clone was detected a few times. This chain joins TRBV21-1 and TRBJ1-1; TRBD1, the table's D call, lacks a check against the DNA. TRBV21-1 is a pseudogene. This CDR3 region has 16 residues. This CDR3 reads CASSKALTGRHTEAFF. CDR3 sequence (DNA): TGTGCCAGCAGCAAAGCCTTAACAGGGCGCCACACTGAAGCTTTCTTT.

There are a few counts of this clone. The chain is built from TRBV7-9 and TRBJ1-2; D is uncertain. This CDR3 spans 14 amino acids. Trimming left V 3 bases short and J 1 base short, with 9 bases between. Per the germline V gene, CDR1 is SEHNR and CDR2 is FQNEAQ (reference sequence). The DNA for the CDR3 is TGTGCCAGCAGCTTCTCCGGAAATAACTATGGCTACACCTTC. Its translation is CASSFSGNNYGYTF.

This clone was recorded a few times. The rearrangement links TRBV2 to TRBJ2-1; 8 positions agree with TRBD2. Germline V CDR1 and CDR2: SNHLY, FYNNEI. Trimming removed 6 bases from V and 16 bases from J; junction bases left unmatched: 8. The CDR3 contains 11 residues. The CDR3 is CASSYSGTDFF. The CDR3 coding sequence is TGTGCCAGCAGCTATAGCGGGACGGATTTCTTC.

There are a few counts of this clone. The gene calls are TRBV9 and TRBJ2-4; TRBD1 or TRBD2 may be the D gene (5 bases each). V lost 4 bases to trimming and J lost 3 bases, with 20 bases between them. Looked up from germline, CDR1 is SGDLS and CDR2 is YYNGEE. This CDR3 is built from 17 residues. This chain's CDR3 is CASSSAGTTGVKNIQYF. CDR3 bases: TGTGCCAGCAGCTCGGCCGGGACCACAGGCGTCAAAAACATTCAGTACTTC.

This clone was counted only a few times. The chain couples TRBV27 to TRBJ2-7; D is uncertain. The CDR3 is made up of 13 amino acids. Germline V gene lookup returns CDR1 MNHEY and CDR2 SMNVEV (reference sequence). V lost 6 bases, J lost 0 bases, and 9 bases lay in between. For the CDR3, the DNA is TGTGCCAGCAGGACCGCCAACTCCTACGAGCAGTACTTC. Translation gives CASRTANSYEQYF.

Only a few counts were recorded for this clone. Other nucleotide sequences in the sample specify the same CDR3. The rearrangement joins TRBV20-1 to TRBJ2-5; D gene uncertain. This CDR3 has 11 amino acids. V dropped 6 bases and J dropped 4 bases, with 9 bases sitting between them. The germline gives CDR1 DFQATT, CDR2 SNEGSKA (reference sequence). CDR3 bases: TGCAGTGCGTCGACCGGAGAGACCCAGTACTTC. Protein product: CSASTGETQYF.

This clone has a handful of counts. This chain joins TRBV2 and TRBJ2-3; TRBD2 is a possible D gene (5 bases). The CDR3 has 14 residues. CDR1 is SNHLY, CDR2 FYNNEI, per germline. V gave up 6 bases and J gave up 0 bases, with 10 bases separating them. The CDR3: CASSVGLSTDTQYF. The CDR3 region has the DNA TGTGCCAGCAGCGTAGGACTGAGCACAGATACGCAGTATTTT.

This clone was seen a few times. The chain joins TRBV12-5 to TRBJ2-1; 13 nucleotides line up with TRBD2. This CDR3 spans 16 amino acids. The trim removed 8 bases at V and 4 bases at J, leaving 8 bases unmatched. CDR1 is LGHNT and CDR2 is FRNRAP in the germline V gene. CDR3 DNA sequence: TGTGCTAGTACCCGCGGGACTAGCGGGACTTACAATGAGCAGTTCTTC. Translated, it gives CASTRGTSGTYNEQFF. The full variable domain, completed using reference TRBV12-5 and TRBJ2-1, is DARVTQTPRHKVTEMGQEVTMRCQPILGHNTVFWYRQTMMQGLELLAYFRNRAPLDDSGMPKDRFSAEMPDATLATLKIQPSEPRDSAVYFCASTRGTSGTYNEQFFGPGTRLTVL.

This chain joins TRBV4-1 and TRBJ1-2; D unresolved. Germline CDR1 reads MGHRA; CDR2 reads YSYEKL. There are 15 residues in the CDR3. V was shortened by 2 bases and J by 8 bases, with 18 bases between the two germline ends. CDR3 residues: CASSQNPPGRRGYTF. CDR3 sequence (DNA): TGCGCCAGCAGCCAAAACCCCCCCGGGCGCAGAGGCTACACCTTC.

J is TRBJ2-6 and V is TRBV21-1. TRBV21-1 is a pseudogene locus. There are 17 residues in the CDR3. CDR3 sequence (DNA): TGTGCCAGCAGCAACGCGGACCGCAGCTCTGGGGCCAACGTCCTGACTTTC. It is translated as CASSNADRSSGANVLTF.

The chain uses TRBV5-4 and TRBJ2-6; D call uncertain. Germline lookup yields CDR1 SGHNT and CDR2 YYREEE (reference sequence). The CDR3 is 14 amino acids. Trimming took 4 bases from V and 0 from J, leaving 5 bases between them. In DNA form, the CDR3 reads TGTGCCAGCAGCGGGCCCTCTGGGGCCAACGTCCTGACTTTC. Translating it yields CASSGPSGANVLTF.

This chain joins TRBV29-1 and TRBJ2-1, with a possible D match to TRBD1 (5 bases). The germline V and J ends were trimmed by 7 bases and 8 bases, with 18 bases remaining between them. From germline, CDR1 is SQVTM and CDR2 ANQGSEA. The CDR3 is 13 residues long. CDR3 in DNA: TGCAGCGCACAGTCAGGGTATTTCGATGAGCAGTTCTTC. Translation gives CSAQSGYFDEQFF.

This clone was counted a few times. The genes are TRBV29-1 and TRBJ2-1; the match to TRBD2 covers 9 bases. The CDR3 extends over 14 amino acids. Germline V lookup: CDR1 SQVTM, CDR2 ANQGSEA. DNA for the CDR3: TGCAGTCATGAAGGCGGGAGGGGGAGGAATGAGCAGTTCTTC. Translation: CSHEGGRGRNEQFF.

This rearrangement joins TRBV6-1 to TRBJ1-5, with 9 bases lining up with TRBD1. CDR3 size: 13 residues. Germline V CDR1 and CDR2: MNHNS, SASEGT. V trimming: 7 bases; J trimming: 5 bases; junction bases outside the gene matches: 3. CDR3 region: CASKDRGYQPQHF. DNA for the CDR3: TGTGCCAGCAAGGACAGGGGATATCAGCCCCAGCATTTT.

Details on this clone: This sample includes further DNA sequences coding for the same CDR3. V is TRBV18 and J is TRBJ2-5, with D hard to call. CDR1 KGHSH and CDR2 LQKENI come from the germline V gene. The length of the CDR3 is 12 residues. V was cut by 2 bases and J by 0 bases, with 1 base left in between. The CDR3 sequence: CASSPDQETQYF. As DNA, the CDR3 is TGTGCCAGCTCACCAGACCAAGAGACCCAGTACTTC.

The sample holds a few counts of this clone. V and J are TRBV7-3 and TRBJ2-3; no firm D call. Trimming took 0 bases from V and 2 from J, leaving 9 bases between them. CDR3 size: 15 residues. Germline-derived CDR1 and CDR2 are SGHTA and FQGTGA. The CDR3: CASSLTGLPTDTQYF. The CDR3 DNA reads TGTGCCAGCAGCTTAACAGGGTTGCCCACAGATACGCAGTATTTT.

This clone was recorded a few times. The rearrangement uses TRBV4-3 and TRBJ2-4; D remains ambiguous. CDR3 length: 13 residues. Germline loops: CDR1 LGHNA, CDR2 YSLEER. Between the trimmed V and J ends, which lost 0 bases and 3 bases, there was a span of 3 bases. CDR3 DNA sequence: TGCGCCAGCAGCCAAGATGTCAAAAACATTCAGTACTTC. Translated, it gives CASSQDVKNIQYF.

V gene TRBV11-1 combines with J gene TRBJ2-1; tentative D call: TRBD1 (6 bases). Germline V gene data show CDR1 as SGHAT and CDR2 as FQDESV (reference sequence). This CDR3 comprises 14 residues. V dropped 7 bases and J dropped 3 bases, with 13 bases sitting between them. The CDR3 bases are TGTGCCAGCACAGGGGCACCTAGCTACAATGAGCAGTTCTTC. This sequence encodes CASTGAPSYNEQFF.

This clone was found a few times. V usage is TRBV6-1 and J usage is TRBJ2-7; TRBD2 aligns across 10 bases. This CDR3 spans 14 amino acids. The junction had 8 bases not matched to a gene; V was cut back by 6 bases and J by 6 bases. The germline V gene has CDR1 MNHNS and CDR2 SASEGT. CDR3 bases: TGTGCCAGCAGGGCTAGCGGGAGTTTTAGCGAGCAGTACTTC. Its translation: CASRASGSFSEQYF.

There are many counts of this clone. The V call is TRBV4-3, the J call TRBJ2-2; D tentatively fits TRBD1 or TRBD2 (5 bases each). The germline CDR1 and CDR2 sequences are LGHNA and YSLEER. Trimming left V 3 bases short and J 3 bases short, with 8 bases between. This CDR3 region has 14 residues. CDR3 sequence (DNA): TGCGCCAGCAGCCACGGGGCTCACACCGGGGAGCTGTTTTTT. This codes for CASSHGAHTGELFF.

This clone was seen more than once but under ten times. The chain employs TRBV23-1 and TRBJ2-1, with D perhaps matching TRBD2 (7 bases). TRBV23-1 is sorted into the ORF group, with uncertain function. This CDR3 is built from 16 residues. V lost 2 bases and J 12 bases, leaving 23 bases between the germline ends. Here the CDR3 DNA reads TGCGCCAGCAGTCAACTGGTTGGGGGGGCCCTTGTAGGGCAGTTCTTC. Residues: CASSQLVGGALVGQFF.

Regarding this clone: At one of its ends the junction is not consistent with the germline gene, which may arise from a read error. V and J are TRBV5-1 and TRBJ2-2; D is ambiguous. Germline V gene data show CDR1 as SGHRS and CDR2 as YFSETQ. The CDR3 loop spans 13 amino acids. CDR3 sequence reads: CASSPVTYGELFF. CDR3 DNA sequence: TGTGCCAGCTCCCCCGTAACGTACGGGGAGCTGTTTTTT.

This clone has a handful of counts. The chain links TRBV19 to TRBJ1-5; D call uncertain. Trimming stripped 4 bases from V and 8 bases from J, with 6 bases between. Looked up from germline, CDR1 is LNHDA and CDR2 is SQIVND (reference sequence). The CDR3 sequence is 11 residues long. CDR3 region: CASSNTEPQHF. The CDR3 nucleotides are TGTGCCAGTAGTAACACGGAGCCCCAGCATTTT.

J is TRBJ1-2 and V is TRBV4-3; no definite D call. V lost 3 bases and J 2 bases, leaving 7 bases between the germline ends. Germline-derived CDR1 and CDR2 are LGHNA and YSLEER. The length of the CDR3 is 13 residues. CDR3 sequence reads: CASSQIGNYGYTF. The CDR3 DNA is TGCGCCAGCAGCCAGATAGGAAACTATGGCTACACCTTC.

This clone was detected a few times. The V and J genes are TRBV7-9 and TRBJ2-2, with TRBD1 matching over 9 bases. J was trimmed by 14 bases and V by 5 bases; bases with no gene match: 9. The CDR3 is 13 residues long. The germline CDR1 and CDR2 sequences are SEHNR and FQNEAQ (reference sequence). The CDR3 loop is CASSPIDRGALFF. The CDR3 nucleotides read TGTGCCAGCAGCCCAATTGACAGGGGGGCTCTGTTTTTT.

This clone has more than one count but fewer than ten. This chain uses TRBV10-3 with TRBJ2-1, with no clear D. The V gene lost 7 bases and the J gene lost 0 bases, with 10 bases spanning the gap. Per germline, CDR1 ENHRY and CDR2 SYGVKD. CDR3 length equals 14 residues. CDR3 sequence: CAITPGLSYNEQFF. CDR3 bases: TGTGCCATCACCCCCGGCCTCTCCTACAATGAGCAGTTCTTC.

This clone has a count of ten or more. J is TRBJ2-5 and V is TRBV10-3, with 7 bases identical to TRBD2. CDR3 length: 14 amino acids. Germline V CDR1 and CDR2: ENHRY, SYGVKD. With 6 bases clipped from V and 5 bases from J, the junction kept 9 bases outside the gene matches. CDR3: CAISPFEGGETQYF. CDR3 DNA sequence: TGTGCCATCAGCCCATTTGAGGGAGGGGAGACCCAGTACTTC.

This clone came up a few times. The rearrangement links TRBV5-6 to TRBJ1-2; D unresolved. V was clipped by 2 bases and J by 8 bases, with 10 bases between them. CDR3 length: 12 amino acids. Germline-derived CDR1 and CDR2 are SGHDT and YYEEEE. The CDR3 loop is CASSLKTEGYTF. The CDR3 DNA sequence: TGTGCCAGCAGCTTAAAAACTGAGGGCTACACCTTC.